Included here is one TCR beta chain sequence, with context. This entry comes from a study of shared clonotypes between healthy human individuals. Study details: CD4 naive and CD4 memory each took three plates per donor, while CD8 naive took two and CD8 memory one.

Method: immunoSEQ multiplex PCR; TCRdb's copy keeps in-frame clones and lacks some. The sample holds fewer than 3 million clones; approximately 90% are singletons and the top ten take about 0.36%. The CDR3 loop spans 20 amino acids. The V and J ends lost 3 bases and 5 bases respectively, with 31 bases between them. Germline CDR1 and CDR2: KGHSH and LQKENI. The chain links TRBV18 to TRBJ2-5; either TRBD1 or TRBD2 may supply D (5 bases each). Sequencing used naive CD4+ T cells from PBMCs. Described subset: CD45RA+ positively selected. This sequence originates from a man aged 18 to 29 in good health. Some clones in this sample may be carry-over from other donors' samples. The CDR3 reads CASSPQGEGSYGYGSETQYF. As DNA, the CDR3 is TGTGCCAGCTCACCCCAAGGAGAGGGGTCATACGGGTATGGTTCGGAGACCCAGTACTTC.